This T cell receptor (beta chain) was sequenced in a study of blood T cell repertoires in COVID-19. The repertoire was sequenced with immunoSEQ multiplex PCR; TCRdb's copy has only in-frame clones and lacks some. Of more than 100,000 clones listed, around nine tenths are singletons. Trimming cost V 4 bases and J 8 bases, with 22 bases left between them. The CDR3 is made up of 16 amino acids. CDR1 SGHKS and CDR2 YYEKEE come from the germline V gene (reference sequence). The TCR comes from a human donor in a cohort sampled during active COVID-19. Sequencing was carried out using peripheral blood. The chain has TRBV5-5 and TRBJ2-1; D might be TRBD1 (7 bases). The CDR3 sequence: CASSPPGGQLNDEQFF. The CDR3 nucleotides read TGTGCCAGCAGCCCCCCCGGGGGACAGCTAAATGATGAGCAGTTCTTC.